The 8 T cell receptor beta chains below were found in one sample sequenced in a study of T cell repertoires in cytomegalovirus infection (dated by TCRdb to the late 2010s). The sequencing machine was an Illumina HiSeq 1500. Clones were called with MiXCR by TCRdb after fastp trimmed the public reads at Q25, and only in-frame beta chains were retained. Here each entry gathers all rows of one CDR3 protein and keeps the most common genes and DNA. The sample table lists tens of thousands of distinct CDR3 sequences, 4% of them with a count of one. Clones ranked in the top ten supply under 25% of the sample. The material sequenced was PBMCs. These receptors originate from a human donor in good health (CMV status not recorded). Some clones in this sample may be carry-over from other donors' samples.

This clonotype was counted at least ten times. The V gene is TRBV12-3 or TRBV12-4, the J gene TRBJ1-1; D is ambiguous. Trimming removed 1 base from V and 2 bases from J, with 11 bases in between. The CDR3 spans 15 residues. CDR3 amino acids: CASSLDGSSNTEAFF. The CDR3 nucleotides read TGTGCCAGCAGTTTAGATGGGAGCAGCAACACTGAAGCTTTCTTT.

This clonotype has a count of ten or more. This chain connects TRBV5-5 to TRBJ2-7; D remains ambiguous. V was cut by 1 base and J by 2 bases, with 7 bases left in between. Looked up from germline, CDR1 is SGHKS and CDR2 is YYEKEE (reference sequence). The CDR3 is 13 residues long. The CDR3 spells CASSLRAPYEQYF. The CDR3 DNA reads TGTGCCAGCAGCTTGCGGGCGCCCTACGAGCAGTACTTC.

This clonotype was detected many times. J is TRBJ2-2 and V is TRBV12-3 or TRBV12-4; D may be TRBD1 (5 bases). V was clipped by 2 bases and J by 2 bases, with 12 bases between them. The CDR3 runs to 16 residues. Written as DNA, the CDR3 is TGTGCCAGCAGTTTAAACCCCTGGGGCAACACCGGGGAGCTGTTTTTT. This codes for CASSLNPWGNTGELFF.

This clonotype was counted ten times or more. V and J are TRBV7-2 and TRBJ1-5; 7 bases match TRBD1. The CDR3 runs 16 residues. Germline V gene data show CDR1 as SGHTA and CDR2 as FQGNSA. V lost 2 bases, J lost 0 bases, and 4 bases stayed unmatched. CDR3 in amino acids: CASSLPGQVSNQPQHF. As DNA, the CDR3 is TGTGCCAGCAGCTTACCCGGACAGGTTAGCAATCAGCCCCAGCATTTT.

In this sample, this clonotype turned up many times. The J gene is TRBJ2-4, the V gene TRBV7-2, with 12 bases aligning to TRBD2. V lost 3 bases and J lost 6; bases outside the gene matches: 0. Germline-derived CDR1 and CDR2 are SGHTA and FQGNSA. This CDR3 comprises 14 residues. In nucleotides, the CDR3 is TGTGCCAGCAGCTTGACTAGCGGGAGAAACATTCAGTACTTC. Its protein product is CASSLTSGRNIQYF.

The sample holds many counts of this clonotype. The gene calls are TRBV7-2 and TRBJ2-1; weak D call: TRBD1 (5 bases). The CDR3 totals 13 residues. Germline lookup yields CDR1 SGHTA and CDR2 FQGNSA. V was shortened by 5 bases and J by 8 bases, with 13 bases between the two germline ends. The CDR3 sequence: CASSPHRLHEQFF. The DNA for the CDR3 is TGTGCCAGCAGCCCCCACAGGTTGCATGAGCAGTTCTTC. The whole variable domain, filled in from reference TRBV7-2 and TRBJ2-1, reads GAGVSQSPSNKVTEKGKDVELRCDPISGHTALYWYRQSLGQGLEFLIYFQGNSAPDKSGLPSDRFSAERTGGSVSTLTIQRTQQEDSAVYLCASSPHRLHEQFFGPGTRLTVL.

The sample holds a few counts of this clonotype. The gene calls are TRBV7-2 and TRBJ1-6; D is unresolved. This CDR3 contains 13 residues. The V end lost 5 bases, the J end lost 7 bases, and 9 bases lay between the germline ends. Germline loops: CDR1 SGHTA, CDR2 FQGNSA. CDR3 in amino acids: CASSRDQNSPLHF. CDR3 DNA sequence: TGTGCCAGCAGCCGTGACCAAAATTCACCCCTCCACTTT.

This clonotype showed up many times. The chain joins TRBV5-6 to TRBJ2-4; no definite D call. Trimming pared 3 bases from V and 5 bases from J, leaving 6 bases between. Germline CDR1 and CDR2: SGHDT and YYEEEE. The CDR3 has 12 amino acids. DNA of the CDR3: TGTGCCAGCAGCTCGCAGGAAAACATTCAGTACTTC. Translated: CASSSQENIQYF.